Included here is one TCR beta chain sequence, with context. As yet, its antigen is unknown. This sample is drawn from a study of stem cell transplantation in POMP-related autoinflammatory disease. Across the study: Defective thymoproteasomes were hypothesized to impair CD8+ T-cell positive selection. Study findings and constraints: A trend toward lower repertoire diversity and greater clonality appeared in every analyzed T-cell subset of PRAID patients. Patients with PRAID showed a restricted number of unique TRB V-J gene pairings.

CDR1 is MNHNS, CDR2 SASEGT, per germline. This CDR3 comprises 16 residues. V lost 0 bases and J lost 13; bases outside the gene matches: 14. Sequencing was performed with immunoSEQ multiplex PCR; in TCRdb, only in-frame clones are kept and a portion is missing. This repertoire shows 1,500 or so clones, about 81% found once; its top ten account for about 26%. The rearrangement uses TRBV6-1 and TRBJ1-4; 7 bases are shared with TRBD1. Sequenced sample: Tregs from PBMCs. The receptor was isolated from a human donor in good health. Here the CDR3 reads CASSEALFIQGEGLFF. CDR3 DNA: TGTGCCAGCAGTGAAGCATTATTCATCCAGGGGGAAGGACTGTTTTTT.